This section outlines one TCR beta chain sequence together with its context. Its target is unknown. The CDR3 contains 15 residues. In germline, CDR1 is MNHEY, CDR2 SMNVEV (reference sequence). V was clipped by 3 bases and J by 5 bases, with 11 bases between them. The data were obtained in a study of post-analysis software for immune sequencing data. Study context: Clinical courses comprised relapsing-remitting, secondary progressive and progressive-relapsing multiple sclerosis. Points from the study as a whole: Samples from one preparation batch, clustered by F measure, grouped strongly together. TRBV5-6, TRBV5-1 and TRBV20-1 belonged to a set of a handful of TRBV segments that were more frequent in patients than controls. Comparison with controls showed significantly lower normalized Chao1 diversity in multiple sclerosis patients.

Unique-molecular-identifier-tagged TCR beta cDNA libraries were used. Between about 1 and 11 million T cells gave rise to some 490,000 cDNA molecules. From the PCR reads, TCRdb called clonotypes with MiXCR, one entry per CDR3 protein. The sample records hundreds of thousands of distinct CDR3 sequences, around 40% being singletons. Sample: blood. The TCR was taken from a girl aged 5 to 17 with multiple sclerosis. The chain joins TRBV27 to TRBJ1-6, with D possibly being TRBD1 (5 bases). The CDR3 sequence: CASSFWGMDNSPLHF. The CDR3 DNA reads as TGTGCCAGCAGTTTTTGGGGGATGGATAATTCACCCCTCCACTTT.